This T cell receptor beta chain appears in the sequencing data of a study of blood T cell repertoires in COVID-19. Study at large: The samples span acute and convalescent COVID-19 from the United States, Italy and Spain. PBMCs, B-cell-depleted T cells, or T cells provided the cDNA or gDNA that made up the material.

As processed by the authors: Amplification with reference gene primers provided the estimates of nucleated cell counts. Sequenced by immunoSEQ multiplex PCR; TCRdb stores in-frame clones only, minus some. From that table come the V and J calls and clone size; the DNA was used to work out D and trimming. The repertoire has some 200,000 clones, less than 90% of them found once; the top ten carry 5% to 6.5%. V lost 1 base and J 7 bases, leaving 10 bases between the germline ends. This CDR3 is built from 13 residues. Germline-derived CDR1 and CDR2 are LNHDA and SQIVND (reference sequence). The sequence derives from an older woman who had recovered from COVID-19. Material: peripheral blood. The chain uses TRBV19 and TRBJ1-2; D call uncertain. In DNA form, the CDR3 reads TGTGCCAGTAGTATAGGTGAGGGCTCTGGCTACACCTTC. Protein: CASSIGEGSGYTF.